This is a list of T cell receptor beta chains from one sample in a study of cytotoxic CD8 clonotypes in ibrutinib-treated CLL. The assay was immunoSEQ multiplex PCR, and TCRdb's table has in-frame clones only and misses some. Of approximately 200,000 clones in the sample, 72% were seen once. Sequences were derived from PBMCs, sampled after 24 months of ibrutinib treatment. All receptors come from a human donor with chronic lymphocytic leukemia. CDR3s include the opening cysteine and the closing phenylalanine or tryptophan. The D gene is left open where the match is weak.

D gene: TRBD1
J gene: TRBJ1-2
V gene: TRBV5-4
CDR3 protein: CASSSDRDRVIYGYTF

D gene: .
J gene: TRBJ2-1
V gene: TRBV28
CDR3 protein: CAGSGTDNEQFF

D gene: TRBD2
J gene: TRBJ2-7
V gene: TRBV5-1
CDR3 protein: CASSIVLAGEGYEQYF

D gene: TRBD2
J gene: TRBJ2-2
V gene: TRBV28
CDR3 protein: CASSGLAGEGTGELFF

D gene: .
J gene: TRBJ2-2
V gene: TRBV2
CDR3 protein: CASSSTPPGTGELFF

D gene: TRBD2
J gene: TRBJ2-7
V gene: TRBV27
CDR3 protein: CASAQTSGATYEQYF

D gene: .
J gene: TRBJ1-2
V gene: TRBV4-3
CDR3 protein: CASSQVWKEDLANYGYTF

D gene: TRBD1
J gene: TRBJ1-1
V gene: TRBV4-3
CDR3 protein: CASSLRTGNTEAFF

D gene: TRBD2
J gene: TRBJ2-1
V gene: TRBV28
CDR3 protein: CASTLLAGSSYNEQFF

D gene: TRBD2
J gene: TRBJ2-7
V gene: TRBV4-1
CDR3 protein: CASSPLAGADYEQYF

D gene: TRBD1
J gene: TRBJ1-2
V gene: TRBV6-1
CDR3 protein: CASTQGARGYTF

D gene: .
J gene: TRBJ2-7
V gene: TRBV11-2
CDR3 protein: CASSQTGNEQYF

D gene: .
J gene: TRBJ2-3
V gene: TRBV29-1
CDR3 protein: CSVALDRASDTQYF

D gene: .
J gene: TRBJ2-3
V gene: TRBV7-9
CDR3 protein: CASSPLGSTDTQYF

D gene: .
J gene: TRBJ2-1
V gene: TRBV28
CDR3 protein: CASRPYRNEQFF

D gene: .
J gene: TRBJ1-1
V gene: TRBV5-6
CDR3 protein: CASSLGDQAAFF

D gene: .
J gene: TRBJ1-5
V gene: TRBV6-6
CDR3 protein: CASRTTGESNQPQHF

D gene: .
J gene: TRBJ1-3
V gene: TRBV6-5
CDR3 protein: CASSYRASINTIYF

D gene: TRBD2
J gene: TRBJ2-3
V gene: TRBV6-1
CDR3 protein: CASSGLAGGLDTQYF

D gene: .
J gene: TRBJ1-2
V gene: TRBV28
CDR3 protein: CASSFDRIYGYTF

D gene: TRBD1
J gene: TRBJ2-2
V gene: TRBV11-2
CDR3 protein: CASSSSGTGTTGELFF

D gene: TRBD1
J gene: TRBJ2-1
V gene: TRBV30
CDR3 protein: CGFLMGLRDRASNEQFF

D gene: TRBD2
J gene: TRBJ2-1
V gene: TRBV7-6
CDR3 protein: CASSSIRLAGAVNEQFF

D gene: .
J gene: TRBJ2-7
V gene: TRBV6-4
CDR3 protein: CASRSDPWVGEQYF

D gene: TRBD2
J gene: TRBJ2-3
V gene: TRBV5-6
CDR3 protein: CASSFPTSGADTQYF

D gene: TRBD2
J gene: TRBJ2-3
V gene: TRBV29-1
CDR3 protein: CSVEEKGTNTDTQYF

D gene: .
J gene: TRBJ2-7
V gene: TRBV4-1
CDR3 protein: CASSHSGSSYEQYF

D gene: TRBD1
J gene: TRBJ2-5
V gene: TRBV7-9
CDR3 protein: CASSFGGTGVRETQYF

D gene: .
J gene: TRBJ2-1
V gene: TRBV27
CDR3 protein: CATQGGVYNEQFF

D gene: .
J gene: TRBJ1-2
V gene: TRBV9
CDR3 protein: CASSVDGGGYGYTF

D gene: .
J gene: TRBJ1-1
V gene: TRBV6-5
CDR3 protein: CASATMNTEAFF

D gene: .
J gene: TRBJ1-4
V gene: TRBV25-1
CDR3 protein: CASSNGALTNEKLFF

D gene: .
J gene: TRBJ2-7
V gene: TRBV7-9
CDR3 protein: CASTLSAGVEQYF

D gene: TRBD1
J gene: TRBJ1-1
V gene: TRBV5-1
CDR3 protein: CASSLRTGANTEAFF

D gene: .
J gene: TRBJ2-1
V gene: TRBV6-6
CDR3 protein: CASRLASYNEQFF

D gene: .
J gene: TRBJ2-1
V gene: TRBV6-1
CDR3 protein: CASSPRGSYNEQFF

D gene: .
J gene: TRBJ2-7
V gene: TRBV28
CDR3 protein: CASSSGVHEQYF

D gene: .
J gene: TRBJ2-7
V gene: TRBV5-1
CDR3 protein: CASSLAGSGILFYEQYF

D gene: .
J gene: TRBJ2-7
V gene: TRBV28
CDR3 protein: CASSSAGMGFSYEQYF

D gene: TRBD2
J gene: TRBJ2-3
V gene: TRBV11-3
CDR3 protein: CASSLDVTSGTDTQYF

D gene: .
J gene: TRBJ1-3
V gene: TRBV25-1
CDR3 protein: CASSEGGIGGNTIYF

D gene: .
J gene: TRBJ1-4
V gene: TRBV5-1
CDR3 protein: CASSIGGRAKLFF

D gene: .
J gene: TRBJ2-1
V gene: TRBV4-3
CDR3 protein: CASSHLYRRDFSYNEQFF

D gene: .
J gene: TRBJ1-4
V gene: TRBV30
CDR3 protein: CAWSAGVGSEKLFF

D gene: .
J gene: TRBJ2-1
V gene: TRBV7-3
CDR3 protein: CASSQLMDNEQFF

D gene: .
J gene: TRBJ2-7
V gene: TRBV10-1
CDR3 protein: CASSDPGPSYEQYF

D gene: TRBD2
J gene: TRBJ2-3
V gene: TRBV25-1
CDR3 protein: CASSEPSGVTDTQYF

D gene: .
J gene: TRBJ2-2
V gene: TRBV29-1
CDR3 protein: CSVENTGELFF

D gene: .
J gene: TRBJ2-3
V gene: TRBV19
CDR3 protein: CASSAQGMMGTDTQYF

D gene: .
J gene: TRBJ1-1
V gene: TRBV11-2
CDR3 protein: CASRFLQGGGLNTEAFF

D gene: .
J gene: TRBJ2-3
V gene: TRBV29-1
CDR3 protein: CSVEFGATDTQYF

D gene: .
J gene: TRBJ1-2
V gene: TRBV11-2
CDR3 protein: CASSFRERLGYTF

D gene: .
J gene: TRBJ2-6
V gene: TRBV6-5
CDR3 protein: CASSSHVSGANVLTF

D gene: .
J gene: TRBJ1-5
V gene: TRBV6-6
CDR3 protein: CASRRESAQHF

D gene: .
J gene: TRBJ1-2
V gene: TRBV9
CDR3 protein: CASSASVRGYTF

D gene: TRBD1
J gene: TRBJ2-1
V gene: TRBV30
CDR3 protein: CAWSVGTGNNEQFF

D gene: .
J gene: TRBJ1-2
V gene: TRBV5-1
CDR3 protein: CASSLGNRVPTLYGYTF